Listed below are T cell receptor beta chains from one sample, sequenced in a study of blood T cell repertoires in COVID-19. Assay used: immunoSEQ multiplex PCR; TCRdb lists only in-frame clones, some missing. The table has some 140,000 clones, about 79% seen once; the top ten hold about 29%. The sample consisted of peripheral blood. These TCRs come from a woman aged 55-70 years with acute or convalescent COVID-19. CDR3s include the opening cysteine and the closing phenylalanine or tryptophan. D genes are given only for firm matches. Size is omitted from some rows. Given values are once, few, many or a class for expanded clones.

D gene: .
clone size: once
J gene: TRBJ1-6
V gene: TRBV18
CDR3 protein: CASSQTVDSYNSPLHF
CDR3 DNA: TGTGCCAGCTCACAGACAGTAGACTCCTATAATTCACCCCTCCACTTT

D gene: TRBD1
clone size: .
J gene: TRBJ2-1
V gene: TRBV11-3
CDR3 protein: CASSSRDSFYNEQFF
CDR3 DNA: TGTGCCAGCAGCTCCCGGGACAGCTTCTACAATGAGCAGTTCTTC

D gene: .
clone size: few
J gene: TRBJ1-5
V gene: TRBV2
CDR3 protein: CASSEVLGNQPQHF
CDR3 DNA: TGTGCCAGCAGTGAAGTTTTAGGCAATCAGCCCCAGCATTTT

D gene: TRBD1
clone size: few
J gene: TRBJ1-2
V gene: TRBV5-1
CDR3 protein: CASSLDGQDGYTF
CDR3 DNA: TGCGCCAGCAGCTTGGACGGACAGGATGGCTACACCTTC

D gene: .
clone size: .
J gene: TRBJ2-7
V gene: TRBV9
CDR3 protein: CASSAFSRDEQYF
CDR3 DNA: TGTGCCAGCAGCGCGTTTAGTCGCGACGAGCAGTACTTC

D gene: TRBD1
clone size: .
J gene: TRBJ1-1
V gene: TRBV2
CDR3 protein: CASSRTGRVNTEAFF
CDR3 DNA: TGTGCCAGCAGCAGGACAGGGAGGGTGAACACTGAAGCTTTCTTT

D gene: TRBD1
clone size: once
J gene: TRBJ2-7
V gene: TRBV29-1
CDR3 protein: CSVGQGILYEQYF
CDR3 DNA: TGCAGCGTTGGACAGGGGATCCTTTACGAGCAGTACTTC

D gene: .
clone size: .
J gene: TRBJ2-1
V gene: TRBV30
CDR3 protein: CAWSVGPYNEQFF
CDR3 DNA: TGTGCCTGGAGTGTGGGCCCCTACAATGAGCAGTTCTTC

D gene: .
clone size: .
J gene: TRBJ1-6
V gene: TRBV4-1
CDR3 protein: CASSQDREGSESPLHF
CDR3 DNA: TGCGCCAGCAGCCAAGATCGGGAGGGGTCTGAGTCACCCCTCCACTTT

D gene: TRBD1
clone size: .
J gene: TRBJ1-1
V gene: TRBV3-1/TRBV3-2
CDR3 protein: CASSPRETGIPEAFF
CDR3 DNA: TGTGCCAGCAGCCCAAGAGAGACAGGGATTCCTGAAGCTTTCTTT

D gene: .
clone size: .
J gene: TRBJ1-1
V gene: TRBV7-3
CDR3 protein: CASKQGQGKAEAFF
CDR3 DNA: TGTGCCAGCAAACAGGGCCAGGGGAAGGCTGAAGCTTTCTTT

D gene: TRBD1
clone size: .
J gene: TRBJ2-3
V gene: TRBV5-1
CDR3 protein: CASETGGGTDTQYF
CDR3 DNA: TGCGCCAGCGAGACAGGGGGCGGAACAGATACGCAGTATTTT

D gene: TRBD2
clone size: .
J gene: TRBJ2-7
V gene: TRBV3-1/TRBV3-2
CDR3 protein: CASSPGTSGYEQYF
CDR3 DNA: TGTGCCAGCAGCCCCGGGACTAGCGGCTACGAGCAGTACTTC

D gene: .
clone size: .
J gene: TRBJ1-4
V gene: TRBV11-1
CDR3 protein: CASSLRGTNEKLFF
CDR3 DNA: TGTGCCAGCAGCTTACGGGGAACTAATGAAAAACTGTTTTTT

D gene: .
clone size: .
J gene: TRBJ2-7
V gene: TRBV5-1
CDR3 protein: CASSLAGELSYEQYF
CDR3 DNA: TGCGCCAGCAGCTTGGCCGGTGAGCTATCCTACGAGCAGTACTTC

D gene: .
clone size: .
J gene: TRBJ1-1
V gene: TRBV3-1/TRBV3-2
CDR3 protein: CASSQKAGTSEAFF
CDR3 DNA: TGTGCCAGCAGCCAAAAAGCCGGGACTTCTGAAGCTTTCTTT

D gene: TRBD2
clone size: .
J gene: TRBJ2-7
V gene: TRBV5-4
CDR3 protein: CASSLDTAGGAYEQYF
CDR3 DNA: TGTGCCAGCAGCTTGGACACAGCGGGGGGTGCCTACGAGCAGTACTTC

D gene: TRBD1
clone size: .
J gene: TRBJ1-4
V gene: TRBV7-9
CDR3 protein: CASRPLPGQGDEKLFF
CDR3 DNA: TGTGCCAGCAGACCGCTACCGGGACAGGGGGACGAAAAACTGTTTTTT

D gene: TRBD1
clone size: .
J gene: TRBJ1-1
V gene: TRBV4-2
CDR3 protein: CASSQAGTGGMEAFF
CDR3 DNA: TGTGCCAGCAGCCAAGCCGGGACAGGGGGAATGGAAGCTTTCTTT

D gene: TRBD1
clone size: .
J gene: TRBJ1-5
V gene: TRBV4-2
CDR3 protein: CASSQLDRGVGNQPQHF
CDR3 DNA: TGTGCCAGCAGCCAACTGGACAGGGGTGTAGGCAATCAGCCCCAGCATTTT

D gene: .
clone size: .
J gene: TRBJ1-5
V gene: TRBV19
CDR3 protein: CASSMRSSNQPQHF
CDR3 DNA: TGTGCCAGTAGTATGAGGTCCAGCAATCAGCCCCAGCATTTT

D gene: .
clone size: .
J gene: TRBJ1-4
V gene: TRBV6-5
CDR3 protein: CASDGATNEKLFF
CDR3 DNA: TGTGCCAGCGACGGGGCAACTAATGAAAAACTGTTTTTT

D gene: .
clone size: .
J gene: TRBJ1-2
V gene: TRBV14
CDR3 protein: CASSRRGYYGYTF
CDR3 DNA: TGTGCCAGCAGCCGCCGAGGTTACTATGGCTACACCTTC

D gene: .
clone size: few
J gene: TRBJ1-1
V gene: TRBV6-5
CDR3 protein: CASRVGQSNTEAFF
CDR3 DNA: TGTGCCAGCAGGGTCGGACAATCGAACACTGAAGCTTTCTTT

D gene: TRBD1
clone size: .
J gene: TRBJ1-1
V gene: TRBV7-8
CDR3 protein: CASSLDGRTGLNTEAFF
CDR3 DNA: TGTGCCAGCAGCTTAGACGGTCGGACAGGGTTGAACACTGAAGCTTTCTTT

D gene: TRBD2
clone size: few
J gene: TRBJ2-3
V gene: TRBV28
CDR3 protein: CASCERGGSIADTQYF
CDR3 DNA: TGTGCCAGCTGCGAGCGGGGGGGCAGTATCGCAGATACGCAGTATTTT

D gene: TRBD1
clone size: .
J gene: TRBJ1-6
V gene: TRBV18
CDR3 protein: CASSPEGQGKTFSPLHF
CDR3 DNA: TGTGCCAGCTCACCTGAAGGACAGGGGAAAACGTTTTCACCCCTCCACTTT

D gene: .
clone size: once
J gene: TRBJ1-2
V gene: TRBV19
CDR3 protein: CASSMGRPLPNYGYTF
CDR3 DNA: TGTGCCAGTAGTATGGGCAGGCCCCTTCCTAACTATGGCTACACCTTC